This T cell receptor beta chain was recorded in a study of cytomegalovirus exposure and HLA in healthy donors. Notes on the study in general: TCR beta V segments were, for the most part, productive about 87% or about 30% of the time in an earlier analysis. Relative to equally common others, HLA-associated TCR beta chains showed greater clonal expansion in a later analysis.

The germline CDR1 and CDR2 sequences are SGHRS and YFSETQ. There are 15 residues in the CDR3. V lost 4 bases and J lost 1; bases outside the gene matches: 4. Remarks on this clone: Its target is not known.

The PCR ran on 60 Vbeta and 13 Jbeta primers. Source study methods: Approximately 80 million unique TCR beta chains, roughly 11 million of them shared, were counted by a later analysis. Only in-frame clones appear in the TCRdb table, and some are missing; sequencing was by immunoSEQ multiplex PCR. That table is the source of V, J and clone size, and D and trimming were worked out from the DNA. Its table lists under 200,000 clones. Sequencing used PBMCs. This TCR derives from a man aged 30-40 years in good health and CMV-seronegative. V gene TRBV5-1 combines with J gene TRBJ2-2, with TRBD1 matching 7 bases. Here the CDR3 reads CASSPRTGNTGELFF. The CDR3 nucleotides read TGCGCCAGCAGCCCGAGGACAGGGAACACCGGGGAGCTGTTTTTT.